The 30 T cell receptor beta chains below were found in one sample sequenced in a study of CD8+ T cells in alopecia areata. Treatment denoted: oral pan-JAK inhibitor, 5-10 mg twice daily. Extracted RNA was reverse transcribed, and the resulting cDNA served as sequencing template. Clones were sequenced by immunoSEQ multiplex PCR, and TCRdb holds only the in-frame ones, with some missing. The sample consists of approximately 300,000 clones, about three fifths of them appearing once. The sample consisted of CD4+ T cells sorted from blood, taken at week 24, from a patient treated with tofacitinib. The receptors derive from a human donor with alopecia areata.

This clone was seen a few times. The rearrangement uses TRBV29-1 and TRBJ1-1; D ambiguous. V was trimmed by 6 bases and J by 0 bases, leaving 14 bases between them. The CDR3 contains 14 residues. Germline V CDR1 and CDR2: SQVTM, ANQGSEA. The CDR3 loop reads CSVPKTGVNTEAFF. The CDR3 DNA reads TGCAGCGTCCCGAAAACGGGTGTGAACACTGAAGCTTTCTTT.

The chain uses TRBV15 and TRBJ2-5; 8 bases line up with TRBD2. Germline lookup yields CDR1 LNHNV and CDR2 YYDKDF (reference sequence). The CDR3 has 15 amino acids. J was trimmed by 2 bases and V by 5 bases; bases with no gene match: 7. CDR3 DNA: TGTGCCACCAGCCCGGCGGGGGGTCCACAAGAGACCCAGTACTTC. Protein product: CATSPAGGPQETQYF.

V usage is TRBV7-2 and J usage is TRBJ1-1; D gene uncertain. With 5 bases removed from V and 1 base from J, the gap between germline ends came to 8 bases. CDR3 length: 13 residues. Germline-derived CDR1 and CDR2 are SGHTA and FQGNSA. As DNA, the CDR3 is TGTGCCAGCAGCGCCACACGGAACACTGAAGCTTTCTTT. Protein sequence: CASSATRNTEAFF.

This clone appeared a single time. This rearrangement joins TRBV7-3 to TRBJ2-1, with D maybe TRBD2 (5 bases). The V gene's germline CDR1 is SGHTA and CDR2 FQGTGA. Trimming removed 5 bases from V and 8 bases from J, with 10 bases in between. CDR3 length equals 12 residues. CDR3 nucleotide sequence: TGTGCCAGCAGCCGACTAAACGATGAGCAGTTCTTC. Amino acid sequence: CASSRLNDEQFF. The variable domain in full, completed from reference TRBV7-3 and TRBJ2-1, reads GAGVSQTPSNKVTEKGKYVELRCDPISGHTALYWYRQSLGQGPEFLIYFQGTGAADDSGLPNDRFFAVRPEGSVSTLKIQRTERGDSAVYLCASSRLNDEQFFGPGTRLTVL.

This clone was observed a handful of times. The V and J genes are TRBV7-9 and TRBJ1-6; D may be TRBD1 (6 bases). Trimming cost V 5 bases and J 13 bases, with 18 bases left between them. This CDR3 comprises 14 residues. CDR1 and CDR2 (germline): SEHNR, FQNEAQ (reference sequence). The CDR3 is CASSPGTGGRPLHF. CDR3 coding DNA: TGTGCCAGCAGCCCTGGAACCGGGGGCAGGCCCCTCCACTTT.

The CDR3: CAISASKLNGETQYF. CDR3 bases: TGTGCCATCAGTGCCTCCAAGCTGAACGGGGAGACCCAGTACTTC. V usage is TRBV10-3 and J usage is TRBJ2-5; no firm D call. Looked up from germline, CDR1 is ENHRY and CDR2 is SYGVKD. V was trimmed by 4 bases and J by 5 bases, leaving 17 bases between them. The CDR3 covers 15 residues.

The chain uses TRBV30 and TRBJ2-7; D is possibly TRBD1 (10 bases). Germline V lookup: CDR1 GTSNPN, CDR2 SVGIG (reference sequence). The CDR3 runs 15 residues. V gave up 2 bases and J gave up 4 bases, with 18 bases separating them. The chain's CDR3 is CAWSSGGTGAYEQYF. The CDR3 nucleotides are TGTGCCTGGAGTAGCGGGGGGACAGGGGCGTACGAGCAGTACTTC.

The chain uses TRBV30 and TRBJ1-5, with 9 bases matching TRBD1. CDR1 and CDR2 from the germline V gene are GTSNPN and SVGIG (reference sequence). J lost 3 bases, V lost 4 bases, and 7 bases had no gene match. This CDR3 comprises 15 residues. In DNA form, the CDR3 reads TGTGCCTGGACCCCAGGACAGGGGCACAATCAGCCCCAGCATTTT. It encodes CAWTPGQGHNQPQHF.

Details on this clone: One end of the junction does not line up with germline, which may come from a read error. Distinct nucleotide sequences in the sample also encode this CDR3. The V call is TRBV30, the J call TRBJ1-3; D gene uncertain. Germline-derived CDR1 and CDR2 are GTSNPN and SVGIG (reference sequence). The CDR3 runs 12 residues. CDR3 nucleotide sequence: TGCGCCTGGACTAACTCTGGAAACACCATATATTTT. Its translation is CAWTNSGNTIYF.

CDR3 sequence: CASRGQDNYGYTF. As DNA, the CDR3 is TGTGCCAGCAGAGGACAGGATAACTATGGCTACACCTTC. The chain uses TRBV25-1 and TRBJ1-2; TRBD1 agrees at 7 bases. CDR1 and CDR2 (germline): MGHDK, SYGVNS. The CDR3 length is 13 residues. V was clipped by 6 bases and J by 1 base; unmatched bases: 2.

This clone was seen a handful of times. This chain links TRBV29-1 with TRBJ2-3; D possibly corresponds to TRBD1 (5 bases). Germline loops: CDR1 SQVTM, CDR2 ANQGSEA. Trimming took 5 bases from V and 3 from J, leaving 12 bases between them. The CDR3 has 13 amino acids. CDR3 nucleotide sequence: TGCAGCGTTAGGCAGGGTCCGACAGATACGCAGTATTTT. It is translated as CSVRQGPTDTQYF.

V is TRBV27 and J is TRBJ1-2, with 7 bases identical to TRBD1. Germline V gives CDR1 MNHEY, CDR2 SMNVEV (reference sequence). The CDR3 is made up of 14 amino acids. After removal of 6 bases from V and 4 bases from J, the junction contained 8 bases not matched to a gene. The chain's CDR3 is CASSYLTGSYGYTF. The CDR3 bases are TGTGCCAGCAGCTACCTGACAGGGAGCTATGGCTACACCTTC.

This chain uses TRBV20-1 with TRBJ1-1; D remains unclear. CDR1 DFQATT and CDR2 SNEGSKA come from the germline V gene (reference sequence). Trimming removed 1 base from V and 11 bases from J, with 11 bases in between. The CDR3 has 11 residues. The CDR3 DNA follows: TGCAGTGCTAGAGTCACTGCGTCCGCTTTCTTT. Residues: CSARVTASAFF.

This chain links TRBV6-6 with TRBJ2-7; TRBD2 is a possible D gene (5 bases). This CDR3 contains 16 residues. Germline loops: CDR1 MNHNY, CDR2 SVGAGI (reference sequence). Trimming stripped 6 bases from V and 3 bases from J, with 21 bases between. The CDR3 sequence is CASSRSPLESGYEQYF. CDR3 coding DNA: TGTGCCAGCAGCCGCTCCCCACTTGAGAGCGGCTACGAGCAGTACTTC.

This clone was seen more than once but under ten times. The chain recombines TRBV7-2 with TRBJ2-5; 7 bases match TRBD1. From germline, CDR1 is SGHTA and CDR2 FQGNSA. Trimming removed 5 bases from V and 4 bases from J; junction bases left unmatched: 10. This CDR3 spans 15 amino acids. CDR3 in amino acids: CASSRQTGKRETQYF. CDR3 sequence (DNA): TGTGCCAGCAGCCGCCAGACAGGGAAGAGAGAGACCCAGTACTTC.

V gene TRBV27 combines with J gene TRBJ2-7, with TRBD1 matching 8 bases. The J segment lost 4 bases and the V segment lost 6 bases, leaving 11 bases of the junction unmatched. The CDR3 has 15 amino acids. Germline CDR1 is MNHEY and CDR2 is SMNVEV (reference sequence). CDR3 nucleotide sequence: TGTGCCAGCAGCATGACAGGGGCGCTCTCTTACGAGCAGTACTTC. Its translation: CASSMTGALSYEQYF.

CDR3 protein: CASSPGTSGGARSTDTQYF. The CDR3 nucleotides are TGTGCCAGCAGCCCAGGGACTAGCGGGGGGGCCCGGTCCACAGATACGCAGTATTTT. This rearrangement joins TRBV4-2 to TRBJ2-3, with 16 bases lining up with TRBD2. The V segment lost 4 bases and the J segment 2 bases; nucleotides outside the gene matches: 9. The CDR3 spans 19 residues. Germline CDR1 reads LGHNA; CDR2 reads YNFKEQ.

This sequence joins TRBV5-1 and TRBJ2-1; D gene uncertain. Germline CDR1 is SGHRS and CDR2 is YFSETQ. CDR3 length: 12 amino acids. Trimming removed 4 bases from V and 13 bases from J, with 15 bases in between. The CDR3 here is CASSLGLKPQFF. Here the CDR3 DNA reads TGCGCCAGCAGCCTCGGGCTGAAGCCCCAGTTCTTC.

The chain has TRBV5-4 and TRBJ1-5, with a possible D match to TRBD1 (5 bases). The V gene's germline CDR1 is SGHNT and CDR2 YYREEE (reference sequence). This CDR3 comprises 12 residues. Here the CDR3 reads CASSMGDQPQHF. CDR3 DNA sequence: TGTGCAAGCTCGATGGGGGATCAGCCCCAGCATTTT.

This chain joins TRBV30 and TRBJ2-3, with 7 positions matching TRBD2. V shed 3 bases and J 2 bases; nucleotides not matched to a gene: 8. This CDR3 spans 15 amino acids. CDR1 and CDR2 from the germline V gene are GTSNPN and SVGIG (reference sequence). The CDR3 sequence: CAWRWGGGYTDTQYF. The DNA for the CDR3 is TGTGCCTGGAGATGGGGGGGAGGGTACACAGATACGCAGTATTTT.

This clone was seen more than once but under ten times. This specimen includes other DNA sequences encoding the same CDR3. V gene TRBV7-9 combines with J gene TRBJ2-6; D is undetermined. Germline CDR1 and CDR2: SEHNR and FQNEAQ (reference sequence). The CDR3 sequence is 13 residues long. Trimming removed 5 bases from V and 0 bases from J, with 2 bases in between. The CDR3 loop reads CASSRSGANVLTF. The CDR3 nucleotides read TGTGCCAGCAGCCGCTCTGGGGCCAACGTCCTGACTTTC. Based on the CDR3 plus reference TRBV7-9 and TRBJ2-6, the full variable domain is DTGVSQNPRHKITKRGQNVTFRCDPISEHNRLYWYRQTLGQGPEFLTYFQNEAQLEKSRLLSDRFSAERPKGSFSTLEIQRTEQGDSAMYLCASSRSGANVLTFGAGSRLTVL.

Here the CDR3 DNA reads TGTGCCTGGAGTGGGCAGGGTGGCTACACCTTC. Protein product: CAWSGQGGYTF. This chain joins TRBV30 and TRBJ1-2; possible D gene TRBD1, 5 bases. This CDR3 has 11 amino acids. Trimming took off 1 base at V and 7 bases at J, with 7 bases between the two ends. Germline CDR1 and CDR2: GTSNPN and SVGIG (reference sequence).

In this sample, this clone turned up a few times. The rearrangement joins TRBV5-1 to TRBJ1-2, with TRBD1 matching 7 bases. The CDR3 spans 15 residues. Germline assignment: CDR1 SGHRS and CDR2 YFSETQ. Germline trimming cut 0 bases from V and 7 bases from J; bases unmatched to any gene: 9. The CDR3 loop reads CASSLEPQGGPGYTF. The CDR3 nucleotides read TGCGCCAGCAGCTTGGAACCCCAAGGGGGCCCTGGCTACACCTTC.

This clone was found a few times. The chain links TRBV2 to TRBJ2-3; D gene unclear. V lost 8 bases to trimming and J lost 5 bases, with 11 bases between them. Germline lookup yields CDR1 SNHLY and CDR2 FYNNEI. This CDR3 has 12 amino acids. CDR3 residues: CASGPRRDTQYF. CDR3 sequence (DNA): TGTGCCAGCGGGCCTCGGCGAGATACGCAGTATTTT.

The chain carries TRBV4-2 and TRBJ2-1, with D maybe TRBD1 (6 bases). The CDR3 has 17 amino acids. The V gene's germline CDR1 is LGHNA and CDR2 YNFKEQ. The V gene lost 8 bases and the J gene lost 2 bases, with 22 bases spanning the gap. CDR3: CASGVLSGALTYNEQFF. CDR3 nucleotide sequence: TGTGCCAGCGGTGTCTTATCAGGGGCCCTAACCTACAATGAGCAGTTCTTC.

About this clone itself: The junction departs from the called germline gene at one end, perhaps through a read error. Other DNA sequences in the sample encode the same CDR3. V is TRBV9 and J is TRBJ1-1; D not resolved. The germline V gene has CDR1 SGDLS and CDR2 YYNGEE. This CDR3 has 12 residues. In nucleotides, the CDR3 is TGTGCCAGCAGCGTAGAGAACACTGAGGCTTTCTTT. It translates to CASSVENTEAFF.

This clone was detected a few times. CDR3 region: CASSGAGGETQYF. For the CDR3, the DNA is TGTGCCAGTAGTGGGGCTGGTGGGGAGACCCAGTACTTC. This chain links TRBV19 with TRBJ2-5, with a tentative D call TRBD1 (5 bases). The CDR3 runs to 13 residues. Germline V gene sequence: CDR1 LNHDA, CDR2 SQIVND (reference sequence). V dropped 5 bases and J dropped 5 bases, with 12 bases sitting between them.

The rearrangement uses TRBV13 and TRBJ1-2, with TRBD1 matching 11 bases. The trim removed 4 bases at V and 4 bases at J, leaving 8 bases unmatched. This CDR3 comprises 16 residues. The germline CDR1 and CDR2 sequences are PRHDT and FYEKMQ (reference sequence). As DNA, the CDR3 is TGTGCCAGCAGCTCGACAGGGACAGGGGGTCCCTATGGCTACACCTTC. It yields the protein CASSSTGTGGPYGYTF.

Concerning this clone itself: One junction end disagrees with the germline gene, perhaps due to a read error. The V call is TRBV2, the J call TRBJ1-1; unclear D gene. The CDR3 is made up of 9 amino acids. Germline CDR1 and CDR2: SNHLY and FYNNEI. CDR3 sequence (DNA): TGTGCCAGCAGTGAAAACCGACCATTT. It translates to CASSENRPF.

The chain couples TRBV30 to TRBJ2-7; 9 bases map to TRBD1. The CDR3 loop spans 15 amino acids. Germline CDR1 is GTSNPN and CDR2 is SVGIG (reference sequence). With V trimmed by 0 bases and J by 7 bases, 10 bases remained unmatched. The DNA for the CDR3 is TGTGCCTGGAGTGTACTTGAACAGGGGGCAGGAGAGCAGTACTTC. Its protein product is CAWSVLEQGAGEQYF.